A single sample gave rise to the 9 T cell receptor beta chains below, sequenced in a study of T cells expressing NK-cell markers. TCRdb derives one entry per CDR3 protein from the 5' RACE reads, leaving out DNA. The table lists around 280,000 distinct CDR3 sequences. Sequenced: blood T cells: a sorted CD56 or NKG2C T cell subset, CD4+ or CD8+ T cells, or bulk PBMC T cells (not recorded which). The source is a man younger than 35 in good health.

J is TRBJ2-7 and V is TRBV7-2; TCRdb gives TRBD1 as the D gene, but with no DNA this cannot be confirmed. The CDR3 runs to 15 residues. Germline CDR1 reads SGHTA; CDR2 reads FQGNSA. This CDR3 is CASSSGTAFSYEQYF. Full variable domain (outside the CDR3, taken from reference TRBV7-2 and TRBJ2-7): GAGVSQSPSNKVTEKGKDVELRCDPISGHTALYWYRQSLGQGLEFLIYFQGNSAPDKSGLPSDRFSAERTGGSVSTLTIQRTQQEDSAVYLCASSSGTAFSYEQYFGPGTRLTVT.

This chain uses TRBV20-1 with TRBJ2-7; TCRdb gives TRBD2 as the D gene, but with no DNA this cannot be confirmed. This CDR3 spans 15 amino acids. Germline V gene data show CDR1 as DFQATT and CDR2 as SNEGSKA (reference sequence). This CDR3 is CSAHTGTAASYEQYF.

The V and J genes are TRBV27 and TRBJ2-1. Germline V CDR1 and CDR2: MNHEY, SMNVEV (reference sequence). The CDR3 consists of 13 residues. The CDR3 region is CASSLTDYNEQFF.

This rearrangement joins TRBV12-3 or TRBV12-4 to TRBJ1-2; as DNA is missing, the TRBD1 call by TCRdb cannot be tested. The CDR3 has 13 residues. The CDR3 sequence is CASSLGQGKGYTF.

The rearrangement joins TRBV4-1 to TRBJ2-1. CDR1 and CDR2 (germline): MGHRA, YSYEKL. The CDR3 totals 15 residues. CDR3 protein: CASSQGTARSGEQFF.

V usage is TRBV5-1 and J usage is TRBJ2-1. The CDR3 totals 16 residues. Germline assignment: CDR1 SGHRS and CDR2 YFSETQ. CDR3 sequence reads: CASSLEARTSYNEQFF.

The chain joins TRBV12-3 or TRBV12-4 to TRBJ1-1. The CDR3 runs 15 residues. The CDR3 protein is CASSLADGPNTEAFF.

CDR3: CSARPVGGRTGELFF. The chain couples TRBV20-1 to TRBJ2-2; TCRdb's D call of TRBD1 is untestable without DNA. Germline values: CDR1 DFQATT, CDR2 SNEGSKA (reference sequence). CDR3 length equals 15 residues.

V is TRBV29-1 and J is TRBJ1-1; no DNA is available, so the TRBD1 call from TCRdb remains unchecked. The CDR3 is 12 amino acids. The germline CDR1 and CDR2 sequences are SQVTM and ANQGSEA. The CDR3 here is CTSTGLNTEAFF.